These 12 T cell receptor beta chains were all obtained from the same sample, sequenced in a study of blood T cell repertoires in COVID-19. Repertoires were generated with immunoSEQ multiplex PCR, while TCRdb's copy carries only in-frame clones and drops some. The sample lists roughly 100,000 clones, 90% occurring once. Sequenced input: peripheral blood. The receptors come from a young man with COVID-19, enrolled during active disease.

The chain joins TRBV4-3 to TRBJ2-1, with 7 bases identical to TRBD2. The V and J ends lost 0 bases and 3 bases, in that order; junction bases with no gene match: 5. The CDR3 covers 16 residues. Germline V lookup: CDR1 LGHNA, CDR2 YSLEER. Written as DNA, the CDR3 is TGCGCCAGCAGCCAAGATTCGGGAGGATTCTACAATGAGCAGTTCTTC. Protein sequence: CASSQDSGGFYNEQFF.

The chain combines TRBV27 with TRBJ2-7, with D maybe TRBD2 (5 bases). Per germline, CDR1 MNHEY and CDR2 SMNVEV (reference sequence). The germline V and J ends were trimmed by 4 bases and 6 bases, with 13 bases remaining between them. This CDR3 spans 13 amino acids. DNA of the CDR3: TGTGCCAGCAGTTCGACTAAGGGTGGCGAGCAGTACTTC. Its translation: CASSSTKGGEQYF.

V usage is TRBV10-3 and J usage is TRBJ2-2; tentatively, D is TRBD1 (6 bases). The CDR3 loop spans 15 amino acids. V dropped 7 bases and J dropped 0 bases, with 12 bases sitting between them. CDR1 ENHRY and CDR2 SYGVKD come from the germline V gene. The CDR3 is CAITRTAPNTGELFF. CDR3 sequence (DNA): TGTGCCATCACCCGGACAGCTCCGAACACCGGGGAGCTGTTTTTT.

The CDR3 nucleotides read TGTGCCAGCAGTTATAGCGGCGCCCCCTACAATGAGCAGTTCTTC. Protein product: CASSYSGAPYNEQFF. The chain combines TRBV6-2 or TRBV6-3 with TRBJ2-1; weak D call: TRBD2 (6 bases). Germline CDR1 MNHEY, CDR2 SVGEGT. The CDR3 runs to 15 residues. V lost 3 bases, J lost 2 bases, and 11 bases lay in between.

Details on this clone: Mismatch with germline at one junction end may stem from a read error. This chain joins TRBV19 and TRBJ1-4; D possibly corresponds to TRBD1 (5 bases). CDR1 LNHDA and CDR2 SQIVND come from the germline V gene (reference sequence). The CDR3 covers 15 residues. The CDR3 nucleotides read TGTGCCAGTAGTATCAGGGCAGGGCGGAATGAAAAACTGCTTTTT. Translating it yields CASSIRAGRNEKLLF.

The V call is TRBV2, the J call TRBJ1-2, with 8 bases aligning to TRBD1. The trim removed 5 bases at V and 7 bases at J, leaving 9 bases unmatched. CDR1 is SNHLY and CDR2 is FYNNEI in the germline V gene. The CDR3 totals 14 residues. CDR3 DNA: TGTGCCAGCAGTCTTGGAGGACAGGGAGGTGGCTACACCTTC. Protein product: CASSLGGQGGGYTF.

The chain combines TRBV19 with TRBJ2-1, with a possible D match to TRBD2 (6 bases). Trimming removed 3 bases from V and 0 bases from J, with 12 bases in between. CDR3 length: 16 amino acids. CDR1 and CDR2 from the germline V gene are LNHDA and SQIVND (reference sequence). CDR3 DNA sequence: TGTGCCAGTAGTATCGCGGGATACCTCTCCTACAATGAGCAGTTCTTC. Protein product: CASSIAGYLSYNEQFF.

The V call is TRBV6-5, the J call TRBJ2-7, with 8 bases aligning to TRBD2. The ends lost 6 bases at V and 2 bases at J; junction bases unmatched: 9. This CDR3 is 15 amino acids long. CDR1 and CDR2 from the germline V gene are MNHEY and SVGAGI. Here the CDR3 reads CASRSHGRDTYEQYF. The CDR3 nucleotides read TGTGCCAGCAGGTCCCACGGGAGGGATACCTACGAGCAGTACTTC.

The V call is TRBV28, the J call TRBJ2-5; D perhaps matches TRBD1 (5 bases). CDR3 length: 14 residues. V was pared by 5 bases and J by 0 bases, with 10 bases between. Per the germline V gene, CDR1 is MDHEN and CDR2 is SYDVKM. CDR3 loop: CASSHRQYQETQYF. In DNA, the CDR3 is TGTGCCAGCAGTCACCGACAGTACCAAGAGACCCAGTACTTC. The full variable domain, in which reference TRBV28 and TRBJ2-5 provide the parts outside the CDR3, is DVKVTQSSRYLVKRTGEKVFLECVQDMDHENMFWYRQDPGLGLRLIYFSYDVKMKEKGDIPEGYSVSREKKERFSLILESASTNQTSMYLCASSHRQYQETQYFGPGTRLLVL.

V usage is TRBV3-1 (or the pseudogene TRBV3-2) and J usage is TRBJ2-1; a possible D gene is TRBD2 (5 bases). The length of the CDR3 is 13 residues. CDR1 and CDR2 (germline): LGHDT, YNNKEL (reference sequence). V lost 3 bases and J lost 5, with 8 bases in between. The CDR3 region has the DNA TGTGCCAGCAGCCACAGGCGGGACAATGAGCAGTTCTTC. Encoded protein: CASSHRRDNEQFF.

As DNA, the CDR3 is TGTGCCAGCAGCGTAATAACCGGGGAGCTGTTTTTT. It specifies CASSVITGELFF. V gene TRBV2 combines with J gene TRBJ2-2; D not certain. V was trimmed by 6 bases and J by 5 bases, leaving 7 bases between them. Per the germline V gene, CDR1 is SNHLY and CDR2 is FYNNEI. The CDR3 runs 12 residues. Filled out from reference TRBV2 and TRBJ2-2, the complete variable domain reads EPEVTQTPSHQVTQMGQEVILRCVPISNHLYFYWYRQILGQKVEFLVSFYNNEISEKSEIFDDQFSVERPDGSNFTLKIRSTKLEDSAMYFCASSVITGELFFGEGSRLTVL.

V and J are TRBV24-1 and TRBJ2-5; tentative D call: TRBD2 (5 bases). The V and J ends lost 2 bases and 4 bases respectively, with 13 bases between them. The germline gives CDR1 KGHDR, CDR2 SFDVKD. The CDR3 loop spans 15 amino acids. The CDR3 loop reads CATSDSGSLGETQYF. CDR3 sequence (DNA): TGTGCCACCAGTGATTCGGGATCCTTGGGAGAGACCCAGTACTTC.